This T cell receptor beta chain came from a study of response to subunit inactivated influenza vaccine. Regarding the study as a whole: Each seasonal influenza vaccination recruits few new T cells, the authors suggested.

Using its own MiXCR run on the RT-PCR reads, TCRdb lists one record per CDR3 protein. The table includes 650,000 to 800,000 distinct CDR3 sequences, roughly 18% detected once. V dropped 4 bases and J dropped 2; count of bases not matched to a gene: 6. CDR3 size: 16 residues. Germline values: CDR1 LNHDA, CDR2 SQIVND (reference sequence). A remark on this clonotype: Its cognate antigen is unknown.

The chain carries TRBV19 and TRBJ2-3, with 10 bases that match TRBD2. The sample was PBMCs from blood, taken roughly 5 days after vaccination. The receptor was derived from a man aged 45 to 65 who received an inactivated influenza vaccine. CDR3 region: CASSSKAGGYTDTQYF. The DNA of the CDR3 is TGTGCCAGTAGTAGCAAAGCGGGGGGGTACACAGATACGCAGTATTTT.